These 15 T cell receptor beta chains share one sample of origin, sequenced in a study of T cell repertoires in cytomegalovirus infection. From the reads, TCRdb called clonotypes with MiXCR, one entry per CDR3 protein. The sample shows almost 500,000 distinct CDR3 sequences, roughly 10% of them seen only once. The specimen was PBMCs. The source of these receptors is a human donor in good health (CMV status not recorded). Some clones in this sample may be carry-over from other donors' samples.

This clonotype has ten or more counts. In DNA form, the CDR3 reads TGTGCCAGCAGCCGTAGCTGGCGGGAGTCCTACGAGCAGTACTTC. As protein: CASSRSWRESYEQYF. This rearrangement joins TRBV7-2 to TRBJ2-7; 7 bases line up with TRBD2. The germline V gene encodes CDR1 SGHTA and CDR2 FQGNSA. V shed 5 bases, J shed 1 base, and the junction held 8 bases outside the gene matches. The CDR3 extends over 15 amino acids.

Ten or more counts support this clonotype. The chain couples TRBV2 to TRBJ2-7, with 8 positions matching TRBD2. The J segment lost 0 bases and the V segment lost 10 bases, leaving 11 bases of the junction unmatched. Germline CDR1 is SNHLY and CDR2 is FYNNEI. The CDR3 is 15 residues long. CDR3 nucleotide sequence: TGTGCCACCTCACGGGGGGGGGCTATCTCCTACGAGCAGTACTTC. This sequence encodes CATSRGGAISYEQYF.

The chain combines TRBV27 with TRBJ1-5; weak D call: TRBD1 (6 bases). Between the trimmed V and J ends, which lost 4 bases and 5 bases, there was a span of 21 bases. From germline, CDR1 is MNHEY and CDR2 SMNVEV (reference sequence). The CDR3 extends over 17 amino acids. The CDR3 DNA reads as TGTGCCAGCAGTTCCTCAGGCGCGCCCAGGGGATATCAGCCCCAGCATTTT. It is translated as CASSSSGAPRGYQPQHF.

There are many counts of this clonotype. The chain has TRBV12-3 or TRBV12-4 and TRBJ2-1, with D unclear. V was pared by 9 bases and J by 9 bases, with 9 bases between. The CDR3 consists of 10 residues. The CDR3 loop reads CASFHGEQFF. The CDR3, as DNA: TGTGCCAGTTTCCACGGTGAGCAGTTCTTC.

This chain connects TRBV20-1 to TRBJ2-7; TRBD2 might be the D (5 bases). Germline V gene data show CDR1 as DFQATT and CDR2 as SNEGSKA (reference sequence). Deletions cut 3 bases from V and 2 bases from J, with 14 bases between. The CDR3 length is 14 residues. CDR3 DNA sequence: TGCAGTGCTAGGCATGCCGGGAACCCCTACGAGCAGTACTTC. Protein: CSARHAGNPYEQYF.

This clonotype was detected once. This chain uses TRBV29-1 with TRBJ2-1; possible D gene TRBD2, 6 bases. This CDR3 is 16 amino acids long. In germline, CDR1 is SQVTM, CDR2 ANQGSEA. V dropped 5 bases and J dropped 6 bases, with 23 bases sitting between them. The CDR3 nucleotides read TGCAGCGTTACCGGGGCCCGGGACTCCCAGGGCAATGAGCAGTTCTTC. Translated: CSVTGARDSQGNEQFF.

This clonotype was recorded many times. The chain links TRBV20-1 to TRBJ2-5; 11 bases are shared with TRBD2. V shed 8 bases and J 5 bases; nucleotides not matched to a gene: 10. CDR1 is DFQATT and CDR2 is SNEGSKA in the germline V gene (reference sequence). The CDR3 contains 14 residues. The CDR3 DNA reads TGCAGTATCCCACTAGCGGGAGTCAAGGAGACCCAGTACTTC. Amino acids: CSIPLAGVKETQYF.

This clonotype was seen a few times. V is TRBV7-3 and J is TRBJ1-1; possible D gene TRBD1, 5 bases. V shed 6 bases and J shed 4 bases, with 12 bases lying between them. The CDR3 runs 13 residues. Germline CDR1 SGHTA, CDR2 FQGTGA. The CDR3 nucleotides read TGTGCCAGCAGTCGCTCCACAGGCACTGAAGCTTTCTTT. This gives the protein CASSRSTGTEAFF.

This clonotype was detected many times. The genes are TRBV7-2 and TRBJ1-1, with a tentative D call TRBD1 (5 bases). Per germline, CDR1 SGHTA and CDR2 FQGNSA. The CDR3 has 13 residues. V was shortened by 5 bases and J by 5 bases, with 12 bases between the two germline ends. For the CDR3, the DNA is TGTGCCAGCAGCCCATACTCAGGGACTGAAGCTTTCTTT. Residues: CASSPYSGTEAFF. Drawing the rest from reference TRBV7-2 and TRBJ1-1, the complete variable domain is GAGVSQSPSNKVTEKGKDVELRCDPISGHTALYWYRQSLGQGLEFLIYFQGNSAPDKSGLPSDRFSAERTGGSVSTLTIQRTQQEDSAVYLCASSPYSGTEAFFGQGTRLTVV.

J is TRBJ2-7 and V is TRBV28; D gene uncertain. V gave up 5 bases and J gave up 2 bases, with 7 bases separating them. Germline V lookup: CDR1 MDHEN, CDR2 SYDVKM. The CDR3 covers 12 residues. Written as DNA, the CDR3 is TGTGCCAGCAGTCCAGACCCCTACGAGCAGTACTTC. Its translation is CASSPDPYEQYF.

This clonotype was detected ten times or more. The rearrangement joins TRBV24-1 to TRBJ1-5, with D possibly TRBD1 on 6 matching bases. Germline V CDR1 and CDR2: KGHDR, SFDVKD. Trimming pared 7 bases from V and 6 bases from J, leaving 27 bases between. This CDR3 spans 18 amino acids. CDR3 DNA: TGTGCCACCAGCTACACTCTCCGGGACACTGGTTTTGGTCAGCCCCAGCATTTT. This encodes CATSYTLRDTGFGQPQHF.

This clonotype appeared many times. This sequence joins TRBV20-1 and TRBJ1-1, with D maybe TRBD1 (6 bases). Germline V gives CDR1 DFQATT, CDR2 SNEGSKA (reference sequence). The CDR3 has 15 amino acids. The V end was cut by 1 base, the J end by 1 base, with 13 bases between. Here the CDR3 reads CSARVFGQPNTEAFF. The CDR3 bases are TGCAGTGCTAGAGTTTTCGGACAGCCGAACACTGAAGCTTTCTTT.

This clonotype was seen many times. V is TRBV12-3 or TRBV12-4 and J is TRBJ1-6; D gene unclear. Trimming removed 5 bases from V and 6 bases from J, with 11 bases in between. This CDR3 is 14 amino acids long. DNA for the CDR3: TGTGCCAGCAGTCCCCGGACCGCTAATTCACCCCTCCACTTT. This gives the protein CASSPRTANSPLHF.

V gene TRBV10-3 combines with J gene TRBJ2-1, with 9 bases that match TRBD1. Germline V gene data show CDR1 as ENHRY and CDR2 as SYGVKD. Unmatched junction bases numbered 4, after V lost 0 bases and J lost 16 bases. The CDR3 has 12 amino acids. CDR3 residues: CAISESRQGVFF. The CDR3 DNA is TGTGCCATCAGTGAGTCAAGACAGGGGGTATTCTTC.

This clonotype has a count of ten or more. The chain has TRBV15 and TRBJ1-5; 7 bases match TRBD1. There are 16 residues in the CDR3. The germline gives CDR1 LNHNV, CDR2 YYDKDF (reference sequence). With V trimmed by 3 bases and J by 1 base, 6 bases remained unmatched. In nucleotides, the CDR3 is TGTGCCACCAGCAGGGACAGGTTTTCAAGCAATCAGCCCCAGCATTTT. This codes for CATSRDRFSSNQPQHF.